Reported below is one T cell receptor (beta chain). There is no known antigen for this receptor. Base-call qualities are not available, and no considerably larger clone is one nucleotide away. The data originate from a study of shared clonotypes between healthy human individuals (dated by TCRdb to about 2020). Regarding the research as a whole: The cohort comprised a couple of women and a few men aged 18 to 49 years. Per donor, three plates each were used for CD4 naive and CD4 memory, two for CD8 naive, and one for CD8 memory. To estimate repertoire size and how much clonotype sharing occurs between individuals, the study deeply sequenced the blood TCR repertoires of roughly 5 healthy adults. To increase sequencing depth and limit assay-specific biases, TCR repertoire library preparation and sequencing were carried out by different laboratories using diverse techniques. Each donor's leukapheresis produced roughly between roughly 0.9 and 9 billion PBMCs.

TCR CDR3 regions were amplified from genomic DNA by multiplex PCR using the deep immunoSEQ assay. For each cell subset, the extracted genomic DNA was distributed evenly across all wells of several immunoSEQ 96-well plates, and each plate served as one replicate. For sorted subsets, approximately 210 ng of genomic DNA, equivalent to roughly 33,000 T cell genomes, went into each replicate PCR. Purified libraries were quantified with a Qubit 3.0 fluorometer, sized on a Bioanalyzer 2100, and re-quantified with the KAPA Library Quantification kit. Every immunoSEQ 96-well plate was sequenced on a dedicated single-read 150-cycle Illumina NextSeq 550 flow cell. Per the authors' processing: Because the immunoSEQ output held only junctional sequences and lacked quality scores, the filtering could not match the filtering applied to full-length reads. To assign V/J genes and CDR3, sequences were annotated against IMGT germline references using PyIR, a Python wrapper for IgBLAST v1.9. Reads were filtered out if the reads had weak V/J assignments (E-value above 1e-6), no CDR3, stop codons, out-of-frame junctions, or ambiguous translated residues. A V3J clonotype was defined by an identical inferred V gene, J gene, and CDR3 amino acid sequence. To compute the percentage overlap between repertoires, the number of shared unique clonotypes was divided by the size of the smaller repertoire. Repertoire richness was assessed with RTK rarefaction, the Chao1 estimator, and Recon v2.1 estimates of unobserved clonotypes. Generation probabilities for all TCRbeta clonotypes obtained by the gDNA method from a handful of donors were computed using OLGA. Sourced from immuneACCESS, this table was stored by TCRdb with only in-frame sequences that have V and J called. A share of the clones is absent; for the studies checked, an unresolved V gene accounts for under half, and the remainder has no known explanation. V, J and clone size derive from that table, while D and trimming were established from the DNA sequence. The sample includes 1.4 million or so clones, with approximately 98.5% observed a single time. The ten top clones hold roughly 0.36% of the sample.

Per the germline V gene, SGHAT is the CDR1 and FQNNGV is the CDR2. Trimmed from V: 4 bases; trimmed from J: 8 bases; junction bases lacking a gene match: 7. Spanning cysteine to phenylalanine, the CDR3 consists of 14 amino acids. Of the read, only the CDR3 DNA is kept; its 42 bases are in frame from base 1. Healthy HIV-negative adults with no recently reported acute infections or vaccinations were included as donors. Only Caucasian adults living in Nashville, Tennessee, USA were represented among the donors. CD4+ T cells were enriched by magnetic negative selection; naive cells were then positively selected on CD45RA, and the negative fraction formed the memory subset. Blood was collected by leukapheresis, and PBMCs were isolated by Ficoll-Histopaque density gradient centrifugation and then cryopreserved in liquid nitrogen vapor phase. Analytical flow cytometry was used to check the purity and quantity of each magnetically sorted T cell population. Each sorted fraction had its genomic DNA isolated and then quantified by UV absorbance on a Nanodrop 2000c.

Study-wide conclusions, independent of this receptor: Even with the large sequencing depth, rarefaction of the sorted-subset datasets indicated that sequencing was incomplete. Because the study included a small number of donors, the genetic and exposure-history diversity represented was limited. Compared with non-shared clonotypes, clonotypes shared by all four sorted-subset donors had higher generation probabilities. About 5% of naive CD4, 3.5% of naive CD8, 2% to 2.5% of memory CD4, and roughly 0.4% of memory CD8 clonotypes were shared across several donors. Pairwise subsampling led to the expectation that sequencing depth would affect the degree of clonotype sharing among donors. Sampling was limited to blood, and TCR repertoires in tissue likely differ from TCR repertoires in blood. Naive subsets generally had larger estimated clonotype richness than memory subsets did.

This clonotype originated in a man aged 30 to 45 in good health. The material sequenced was naive CD4+ T cells sorted from blood. According to the study, the label for this sample's cell subset or site signals: CD45RA+ positively selected. The receptor chain draws on TRBV11-2 and TRBJ1-2; 10 bases in between match TRBD1. The DNA is TGTGCCAGCAGCTACGCCGGGACAGGGGTCGGCTACACCTTC. The translation is CASSYAGTGVGYTF.